These 24 T cell receptor beta chains came from one sample sequenced in a study of T cell responses to AZD1222 COVID-19 vaccine. TCRdb keeps only in-frame clones here, not all; method: immunoSEQ multiplex PCR. The sample has tens of thousands of clones, under 90% seen once; the top ten hold roughly 2.8%. The sample in question was peripheral blood, obtained on day 0 of MenACWY control vaccination. The receptor source for this set is an adult in good health.

V gene TRBV13 combines with J gene TRBJ2-5; TRBD2 matches at 7 bases. The CDR3 is made up of 18 amino acids. Germline CDR1 is PRHDT and CDR2 is FYEKMQ (reference sequence). V dropped 1 base and J dropped 4; count of bases not matched to a gene: 15. CDR3 bases: TGTGCCAGCAGCTTAGTAGGGGCGGGGGTAATCCGAGGAGAGACCCAGTACTTC. Residues: CASSLVGAGVIRGETQYF.

CDR3 DNA: TGTGCCAGCAGTTTACCCGTAGGGGGCTATGGCTACACCTTC. Its protein is CASSLPVGGYGYTF. The chain couples TRBV28 to TRBJ1-2, with D possibly TRBD1 on 6 matching bases. V was pared by 2 bases and J by 4 bases, with 11 bases between. The germline CDR1 and CDR2 sequences are MDHEN and SYDVKM. The CDR3 runs 14 residues.

The V and J genes are TRBV29-1 and TRBJ2-7, with 8 nucleotides matching TRBD1. V was clipped by 7 bases and J by 7 bases; unmatched bases: 9. This CDR3 is built from 12 residues. Germline CDR1 is SQVTM and CDR2 is ANQGSEA. The CDR3 here is CSAGTGGWEQYF. Here the CDR3 DNA reads TGCAGCGCTGGGACAGGAGGTTGGGAGCAGTACTTC.

Turning to this clone: This sample includes further DNA sequences coding for the same CDR3. The rearrangement joins TRBV7-2 to TRBJ1-3; D call uncertain. The V gene lost 5 bases and the J gene lost 2 bases, with 10 bases spanning the gap. Germline CDR1 reads SGHTA; CDR2 reads FQGNSA. The length of the CDR3 is 14 residues. The CDR3 DNA reads as TGTGCCAGCAGCCCCGATCGAGCTGGAAACACCATATATTTT. Amino acid sequence: CASSPDRAGNTIYF.

The V gene is TRBV30, the J gene TRBJ2-5; 10 nucleotides match TRBD1. Germline-derived CDR1 and CDR2 are GTSNPN and SVGIG (reference sequence). CDR3 size: 15 residues. V shed 3 bases and J 1 base; nucleotides not matched to a gene: 5. The chain's CDR3 is CAWRTGTGAQETQYF. The DNA of the CDR3 is TGTGCCTGGAGGACCGGGACAGGGGCCCAAGAGACCCAGTACTTC.

The chain carries TRBV24-1 and TRBJ1-2; no reliable D call. From germline, CDR1 is KGHDR and CDR2 SFDVKD. V lost 0 bases and J lost 5, with 6 bases in between. The CDR3 runs to 13 residues. The CDR3 region is CATSDLPEYGYTF. Written as DNA, the CDR3 is TGTGCCACCAGTGATTTGCCCGAGTATGGCTACACCTTC.

The rearrangement joins TRBV6-1 to TRBJ2-5; TRBD1 matches at 7 bases. Germline assignment: CDR1 MNHNS and CDR2 SASEGT. The trim removed 1 base at V and 2 bases at J, leaving 4 bases unmatched. This CDR3 region has 15 residues. CDR3 sequence reads: CASSEGTGKQETQYF. The CDR3 nucleotides are TGTGCCAGCAGTGAAGGGACAGGAAAACAAGAGACCCAGTACTTC.

The DNA for the CDR3 is TGTGCCAGCAGTTACTACGCAGAAACCTACGAGCAGTACTTC. Its protein product is CASSYYAETYEQYF. V gene TRBV6-5 combines with J gene TRBJ2-7; no definite D call. The ends were cut back, 1 base at V and 2 bases at J, with 9 bases in the middle. Germline V gives CDR1 MNHEY, CDR2 SVGAGI. This CDR3 has 14 amino acids.

This chain uses TRBV10-1 with TRBJ2-1; 7 positions agree with TRBD1. Trimming removed 4 bases from V and 11 bases from J; junction bases left unmatched: 8. Germline lookup yields CDR1 WNHNN and CDR2 SYGVQD (reference sequence). CDR3 size: 13 residues. The CDR3 DNA sequence: TGCGCCAGCAGTGGGGCGGCGACAGGGAAGCAGTTCTTC. Protein sequence: CASSGAATGKQFF.

The V call is TRBV6-5, the J call TRBJ1-2; tentative D call: TRBD1 (6 bases). This CDR3 region has 12 residues. Germline lookup yields CDR1 MNHEY and CDR2 SVGAGI. V was clipped by 9 bases and J by 6 bases, with 14 bases between them. CDR3 in DNA: TGTGCCAGTCGGCGGCCAGGGGATGGCTACACCTTC. Protein: CASRRPGDGYTF.

The rearrangement joins TRBV5-4 to TRBJ1-2; D gene ambiguous. Germline V CDR1 and CDR2: SGHNT, YYREEE (reference sequence). V dropped 3 bases and J dropped 8 bases, with 11 bases sitting between them. The CDR3 extends over 12 amino acids. The CDR3 nucleotides are TGTGCCAGCAGCTCCCTTTCTGGGGGCTACACCTTC. As protein: CASSSLSGGYTF.

Of note for this clone: One end of the junction fails to match germline, which may point to a read error. This rearrangement joins TRBV5-1 to TRBJ2-1; weak D call: TRBD1 (6 bases). The CDR3 loop spans 15 amino acids. Looked up from germline, CDR1 is SGHRS and CDR2 is YFSETQ. Here the CDR3 DNA reads TGCGCCAGCAGTTTGGGACAAACCTCCTACAATGAGCAGTTCTTC. Its protein is CASSLGQTSYNEQFF.

The chain combines TRBV5-1 with TRBJ2-6, with D perhaps being TRBD1 or TRBD2 (6 bases each). V gave up 4 bases and J gave up 0 bases, with 17 bases separating them. The CDR3 contains 18 residues. Per germline, CDR1 SGHRS and CDR2 YFSETQ. CDR3 nucleotide sequence: TGCGCCAGCAGCCCCGAGGGGGGCCGGCTCTCTGGGGCCAACGTCCTGACTTTC. Protein sequence: CASSPEGGRLSGANVLTF.

The chain carries TRBV5-4 and TRBJ2-1, with TRBD2 matching over 12 bases. With V trimmed by 3 bases and J by 4 bases, 5 bases remained unmatched. Per the germline V gene, CDR1 is SGHNT and CDR2 is YYREEE (reference sequence). This CDR3 has 16 amino acids. CDR3 loop: CASSSKTSGGYNEQFF. The CDR3 bases are TGTGCCAGCAGCTCCAAGACTAGCGGGGGATACAATGAGCAGTTCTTC. The variable domain in full, with the rest retrieved from reference TRBV5-4 and TRBJ2-1, is ETGVTQSPTHLIKTRGQQVTLRCSSQSGHNTVSWYQQALGQGPQFIFQYYREEENGRGNFPPRFSGLQFPNYSSELNVNALELDDSALYLCASSSKTSGGYNEQFFGPGTRLTVL.

This chain's CDR3 is CASSDSRAGGYTF. The DNA for the CDR3 is TGTGCCAGCAGTGATTCCAGGGCTGGTGGCTACACCTTC. The V gene is TRBV6-1, the J gene TRBJ1-2; D possibly corresponds to TRBD1 (5 bases). Deletions cut 3 bases from V and 7 bases from J, with 12 bases between. The CDR3 runs 13 residues. CDR1 is MNHNS, CDR2 SASEGT, per germline.

This rearrangement joins TRBV27 to TRBJ2-3; TRBD1 matches 9 bases. Germline values: CDR1 MNHEY, CDR2 SMNVEV (reference sequence). Trimming cost V 7 bases and J 1 base; bases outside gene matches: 9. The CDR3 runs to 16 residues. The CDR3 coding sequence is TGTGCCAGCACCCGACAGGGGGGGGCCGGCACAGATACGCAGTATTTT. Protein sequence: CASTRQGGAGTDTQYF.

The rearrangement links TRBV4-1 to TRBJ1-2, with D possibly being TRBD1 (6 bases). The CDR3 spans 16 residues. V lost 3 bases, J lost 8 bases, and 22 bases lay in between. Per germline, CDR1 MGHRA and CDR2 YSYEKL. In DNA, the CDR3 is TGCGCCAGCAGCCAGGGACAACAGGAACCCTCGGCAGGCTACACCTTC. The encoded protein is CASSQGQQEPSAGYTF.

This clone was counted between two and nine times. The same CDR3 is also encoded by other DNA sequences in this sample. The chain couples TRBV12-3 or TRBV12-4 to TRBJ2-2, with a weak D call TRBD1 (5 bases). The CDR3 is 12 amino acids. Trimming shortened V by 6 bases and J by 5 bases, and 7 bases separated the two germline ends. CDR3 DNA: TGTGCCAGCAGCCAGGGAACCGGGGAGCTGTTTTTT. Translated: CASSQGTGELFF.

This rearrangement joins TRBV5-1 to TRBJ2-5; D perhaps matches TRBD1 (5 bases). Per germline, CDR1 SGHRS and CDR2 YFSETQ. The CDR3 contains 15 residues. Trimming removed 1 base from V and 1 base from J, with 11 bases in between. The CDR3 DNA is TGCGCCAGCAGCTTGACAGGAGTCCCCCAAGAGACCCAGTACTTC. Its protein is CASSLTGVPQETQYF.

V and J are TRBV11-1 and TRBJ1-6; no clear D. The CDR3 has 14 residues. Germline V gene data show CDR1 as SGHAT and CDR2 as FQDESV (reference sequence). Deletions cut 5 bases from V and 7 bases from J, with 12 bases between. The CDR3 protein is CASSRTLLNSPLHF. CDR3 DNA sequence: TGTGCCAGCAGCCGGACCCTCTTGAATTCACCCCTCCACTTT. Complete variable domain (other parts from reference TRBV11-1 and TRBJ1-6): EAEVAQSPRYKITEKSQAVAFWCDPISGHATLYWYRQILGQGPELLVQFQDESVVDDSQLPKDRFSAERLKGVDSTLKIQPAELGDSAMYLCASSRTLLNSPLHFGNGTRLTVT.

The V call is TRBV19, the J call TRBJ2-5; D is tentatively TRBD1 or TRBD2 (5 bases each). Deletions cut 6 bases from V and 7 bases from J, with 18 bases between. The CDR3 contains 14 residues. CDR1 is LNHDA and CDR2 is SQIVND in the germline V gene (reference sequence). The CDR3 nucleotides are TGTGCCAGTAGCCCATCGGGACCCTCGGGGACCCAGTACTTC. Residues: CASSPSGPSGTQYF.

The genes are TRBV6-5 and TRBJ2-7; TRBD1 matches 10 bases. Germline values: CDR1 MNHEY, CDR2 SVGAGI. This CDR3 comprises 14 residues. With V trimmed by 10 bases and J by 2 bases, 8 bases remained unmatched. The CDR3 DNA reads TGTGCCACCCAACCGGGACAGGGGACCTACGAGCAGTACTTC. It translates to CATQPGQGTYEQYF.

The chain couples TRBV7-9 to TRBJ2-1; 7 nucleotides agree with TRBD2. V lost 7 bases, J lost 10 bases, and 13 bases stayed unmatched. This CDR3 has 14 residues. CDR1 and CDR2 (germline): SEHNR, FQNEAQ (reference sequence). The chain's CDR3 is CASNPNILRGEQFF. CDR3 nucleotides: TGTGCCAGCAACCCTAATATTTTGCGGGGGGAGCAGTTCTTC.

The V gene is TRBV2, the J gene TRBJ2-2, with 12 bases lining up with TRBD2. Germline V CDR1 and CDR2: SNHLY, FYNNEI. The CDR3 spans 16 residues. Trimming removed 2 bases from V and 7 bases from J; junction bases left unmatched: 5. CDR3 in DNA: TGTGCCAGCAGTGAATCCACTAGCGGGGGGCTCGGGGAGCTGTTTTTT. This codes for CASSESTSGGLGELFF.